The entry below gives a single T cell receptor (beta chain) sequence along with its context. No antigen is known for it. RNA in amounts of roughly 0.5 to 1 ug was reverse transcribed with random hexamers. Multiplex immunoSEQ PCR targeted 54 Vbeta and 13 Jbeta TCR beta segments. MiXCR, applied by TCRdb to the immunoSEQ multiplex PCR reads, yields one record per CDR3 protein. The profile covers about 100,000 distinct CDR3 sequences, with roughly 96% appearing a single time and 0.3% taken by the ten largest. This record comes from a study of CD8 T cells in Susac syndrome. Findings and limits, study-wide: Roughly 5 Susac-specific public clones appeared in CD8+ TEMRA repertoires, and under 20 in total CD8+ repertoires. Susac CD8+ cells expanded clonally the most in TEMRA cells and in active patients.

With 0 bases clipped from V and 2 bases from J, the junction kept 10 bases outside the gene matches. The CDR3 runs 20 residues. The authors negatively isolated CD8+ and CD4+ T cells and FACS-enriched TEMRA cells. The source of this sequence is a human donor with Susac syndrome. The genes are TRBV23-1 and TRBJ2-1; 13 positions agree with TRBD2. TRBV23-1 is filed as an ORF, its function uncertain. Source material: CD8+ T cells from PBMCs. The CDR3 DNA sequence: TGCGCCAGCAGTCAATCTCCCGGACTAGCGGGGGCTTTACCCTACAATGAGCAGTTCTTC. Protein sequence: CASSQSPGLAGALPYNEQFF.